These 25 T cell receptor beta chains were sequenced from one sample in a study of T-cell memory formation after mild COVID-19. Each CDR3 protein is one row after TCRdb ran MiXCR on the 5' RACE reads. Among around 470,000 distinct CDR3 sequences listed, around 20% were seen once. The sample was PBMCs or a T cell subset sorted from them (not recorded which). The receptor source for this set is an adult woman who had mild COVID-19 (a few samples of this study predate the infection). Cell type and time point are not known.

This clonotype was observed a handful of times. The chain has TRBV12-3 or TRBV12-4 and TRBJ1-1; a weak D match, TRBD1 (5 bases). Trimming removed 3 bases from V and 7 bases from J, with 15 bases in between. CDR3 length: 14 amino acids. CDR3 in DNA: TGTGCCAGCAGTTTGTCAGCAGGGAACGGTGAAGCTTTCTTT. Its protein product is CASSLSAGNGEAFF.

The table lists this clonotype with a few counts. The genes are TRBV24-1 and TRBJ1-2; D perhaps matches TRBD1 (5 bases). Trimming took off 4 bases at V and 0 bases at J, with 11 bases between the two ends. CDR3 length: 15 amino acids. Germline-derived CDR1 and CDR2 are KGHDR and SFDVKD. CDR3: CATSDNRGPNYGYTF. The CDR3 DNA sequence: TGTGCCACCAGTGACAACCGGGGCCCTAACTATGGCTACACCTTC.

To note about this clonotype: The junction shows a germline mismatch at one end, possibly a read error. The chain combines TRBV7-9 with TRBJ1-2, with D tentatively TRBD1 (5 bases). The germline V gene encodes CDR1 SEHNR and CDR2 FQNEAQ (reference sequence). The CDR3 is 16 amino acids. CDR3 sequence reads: CASSSPTTDTNYGYTF. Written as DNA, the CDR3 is TGTGCCAGCAGCTCCCCAACGACAGATACTAACTATGGATACACCTTC.

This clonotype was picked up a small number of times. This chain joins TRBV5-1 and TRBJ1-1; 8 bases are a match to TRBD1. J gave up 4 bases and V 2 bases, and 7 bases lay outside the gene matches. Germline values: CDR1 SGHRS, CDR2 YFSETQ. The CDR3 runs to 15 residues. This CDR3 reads CASSFDGQGTTEAFF. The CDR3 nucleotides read TGCGCCAGCAGCTTTGACGGACAGGGCACCACTGAAGCTTTCTTT.

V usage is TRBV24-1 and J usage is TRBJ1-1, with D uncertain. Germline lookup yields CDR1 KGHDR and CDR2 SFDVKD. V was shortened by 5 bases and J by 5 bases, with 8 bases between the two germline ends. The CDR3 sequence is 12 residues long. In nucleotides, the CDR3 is TGTGCCACCAGTGGTCTGGGAACTGAAGCTTTCTTT. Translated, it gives CATSGLGTEAFF.

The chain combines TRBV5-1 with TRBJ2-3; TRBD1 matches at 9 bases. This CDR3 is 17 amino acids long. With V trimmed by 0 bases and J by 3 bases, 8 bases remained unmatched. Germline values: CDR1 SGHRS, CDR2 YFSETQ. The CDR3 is CASSLEGTGWHTDTQYF. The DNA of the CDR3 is TGCGCCAGCAGCTTGGAAGGGACAGGGTGGCATACAGATACGCAGTATTTT.

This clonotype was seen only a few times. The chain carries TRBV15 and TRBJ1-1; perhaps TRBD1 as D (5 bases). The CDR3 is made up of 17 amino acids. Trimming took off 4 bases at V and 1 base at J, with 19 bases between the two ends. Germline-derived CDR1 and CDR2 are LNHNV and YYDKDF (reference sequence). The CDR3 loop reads CATSNRDYSTRNTEAFF. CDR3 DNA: TGTGCCACCAGCAACCGGGACTACTCAACCAGGAACACTGAAGCTTTCTTT.

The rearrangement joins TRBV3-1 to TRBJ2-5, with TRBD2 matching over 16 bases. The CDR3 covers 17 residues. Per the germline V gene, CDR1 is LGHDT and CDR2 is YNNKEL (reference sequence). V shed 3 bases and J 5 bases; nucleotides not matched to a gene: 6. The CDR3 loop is CASSQGLAGGPRETQYF. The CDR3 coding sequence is TGTGCCAGCAGCCAGGGACTAGCGGGGGGGCCAAGGGAGACCCAGTACTTC.

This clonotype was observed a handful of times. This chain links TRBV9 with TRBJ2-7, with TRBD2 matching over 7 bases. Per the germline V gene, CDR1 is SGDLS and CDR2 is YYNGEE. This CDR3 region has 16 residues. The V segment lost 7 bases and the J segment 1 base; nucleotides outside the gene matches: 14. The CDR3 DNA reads TGTGCCAGCGGGCAAGCGGGAAAGGGGTTGTCCTACGAGCAGTACTTC. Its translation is CASGQAGKGLSYEQYF.

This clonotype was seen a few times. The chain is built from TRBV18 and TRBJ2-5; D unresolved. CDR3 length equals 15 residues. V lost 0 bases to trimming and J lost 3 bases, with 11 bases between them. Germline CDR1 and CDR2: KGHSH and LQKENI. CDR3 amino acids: CASSPPATPKETQYF. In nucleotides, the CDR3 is TGTGCCAGCTCACCACCGGCGACACCCAAAGAGACCCAGTACTTC.

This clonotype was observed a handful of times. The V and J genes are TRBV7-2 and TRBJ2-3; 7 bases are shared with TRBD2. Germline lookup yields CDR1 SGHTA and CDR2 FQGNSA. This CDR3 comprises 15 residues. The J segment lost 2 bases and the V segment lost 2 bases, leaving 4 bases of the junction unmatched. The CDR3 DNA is TGTGCCAGCAGCTTACGAAGCGGGGACACAGATACGCAGTATTTT. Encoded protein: CASSLRSGDTDTQYF.

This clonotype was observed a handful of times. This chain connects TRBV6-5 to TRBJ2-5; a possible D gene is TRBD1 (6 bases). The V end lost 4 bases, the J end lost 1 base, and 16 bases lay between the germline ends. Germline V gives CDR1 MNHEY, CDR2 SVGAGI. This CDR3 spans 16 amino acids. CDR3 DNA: TGTGCCAGCAGTTTCGGGACAACTCCTTCCCAAGAGACCCAGTACTTC. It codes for CASSFGTTPSQETQYF.

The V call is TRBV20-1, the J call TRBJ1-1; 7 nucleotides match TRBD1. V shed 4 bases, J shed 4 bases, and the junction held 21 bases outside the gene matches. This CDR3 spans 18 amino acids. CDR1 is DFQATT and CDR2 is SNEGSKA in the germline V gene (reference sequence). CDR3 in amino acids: CSANPRQGLFSMSTEAFF. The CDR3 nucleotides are TGCAGTGCTAATCCCCGACAGGGACTCTTCTCTATGTCCACTGAAGCTTTCTTT.

CDR3 bases: TGTGCCATCCCCGTAGGCGAAGGGGTTACCGGGGAGCTGTTTTTT. This codes for CAIPVGEGVTGELFF. V usage is TRBV6-2 or TRBV6-3 and J usage is TRBJ2-2; TRBD1 is a possible D gene (5 bases). V was cut by 10 bases and J by 5 bases, with 20 bases left in between. Germline CDR1 MNHEY, CDR2 SVGEGT. The length of the CDR3 is 15 residues.

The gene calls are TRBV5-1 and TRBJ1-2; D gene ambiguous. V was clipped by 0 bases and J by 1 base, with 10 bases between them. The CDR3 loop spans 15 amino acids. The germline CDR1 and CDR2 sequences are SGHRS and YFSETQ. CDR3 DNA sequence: TGCGCCAGCAGCTTGGGACACCCACTTAACTATGGCTACACCTTC. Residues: CASSLGHPLNYGYTF.

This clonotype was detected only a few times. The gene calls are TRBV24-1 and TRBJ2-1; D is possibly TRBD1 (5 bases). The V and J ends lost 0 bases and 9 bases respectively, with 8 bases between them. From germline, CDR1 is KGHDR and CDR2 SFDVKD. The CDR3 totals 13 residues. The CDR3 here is CATSDLWGGEQFF. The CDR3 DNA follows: TGTGCCACCAGTGATTTGTGGGGCGGTGAGCAGTTCTTC.

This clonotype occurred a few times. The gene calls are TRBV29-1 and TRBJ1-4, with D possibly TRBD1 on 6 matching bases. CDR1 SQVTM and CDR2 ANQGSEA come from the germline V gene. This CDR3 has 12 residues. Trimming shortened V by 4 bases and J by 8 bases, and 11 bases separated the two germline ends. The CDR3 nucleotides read TGCAGCGTTGGTAGGAGGGGGGAAAAACTGTTTTTT. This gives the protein CSVGRRGEKLFF.

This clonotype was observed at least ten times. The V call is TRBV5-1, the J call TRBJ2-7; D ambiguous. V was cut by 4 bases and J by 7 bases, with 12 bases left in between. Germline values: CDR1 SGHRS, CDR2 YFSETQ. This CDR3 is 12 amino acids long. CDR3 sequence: CASSPSSGEQYF. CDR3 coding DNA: TGCGCCAGCAGCCCTTCCAGTGGTGAGCAGTACTTC. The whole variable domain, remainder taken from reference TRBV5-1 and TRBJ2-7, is KAGVTQTPRYLIKTRGQQVTLSCSPISGHRSVSWYQQTPGQGLQFLFEYFSETQRNKGNFPGRFSGRQFSNSRSEMNVSTLELGDSALYLCASSPSSGEQYFGPGTRLTVT.

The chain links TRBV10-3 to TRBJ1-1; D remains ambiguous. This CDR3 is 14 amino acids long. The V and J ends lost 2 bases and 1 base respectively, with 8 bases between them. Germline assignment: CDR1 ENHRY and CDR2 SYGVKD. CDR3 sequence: CAISEGRRNTEAFF. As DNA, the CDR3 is TGTGCCATCAGTGAGGGCAGACGGAACACTGAAGCTTTCTTT.

The CDR3 sequence is CSARGRANTGELFF. DNA of the CDR3: TGCAGTGCTAGAGGACGTGCGAACACCGGGGAGCTGTTTTTT. The chain has TRBV20-1 and TRBJ2-2; the D is unclear. This CDR3 spans 14 amino acids. V lost 1 base and J 0 bases, leaving 6 bases between the germline ends. Germline CDR1 is DFQATT and CDR2 is SNEGSKA (reference sequence).

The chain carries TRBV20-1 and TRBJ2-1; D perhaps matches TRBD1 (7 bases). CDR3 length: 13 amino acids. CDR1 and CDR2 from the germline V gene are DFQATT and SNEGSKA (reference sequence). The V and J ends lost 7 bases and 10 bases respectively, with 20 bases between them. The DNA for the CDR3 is TGCAGTGTACGGTACCAGGGGGGACGGGAGCAGTTCTTC. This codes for CSVRYQGGREQFF.

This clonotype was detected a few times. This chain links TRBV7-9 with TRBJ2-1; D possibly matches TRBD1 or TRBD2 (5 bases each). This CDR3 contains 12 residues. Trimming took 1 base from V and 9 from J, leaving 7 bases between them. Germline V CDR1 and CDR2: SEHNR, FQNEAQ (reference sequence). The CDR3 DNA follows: TGTGCCAGCAGCTTAGGGGGGAGTGAGCAGTTCTTC. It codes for CASSLGGSEQFF. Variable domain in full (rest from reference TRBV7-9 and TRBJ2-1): DTGVSQNPRHKITKRGQNVTFRCDPISEHNRLYWYRQTLGQGPEFLTYFQNEAQLEKSRLLSDRFSAERPKGSFSTLEIQRTEQGDSAMYLCASSLGGSEQFFGPGTRLTVL.

The chain's CDR3 is CASSSYNTDTQYF. CDR3 nucleotides: TGTGCCAGCAGCTCGTATAACACAGATACGCAGTATTTT. The J gene is TRBJ2-3, the V gene TRBV7-3, with no clear D. V lost 4 bases, J lost 2 bases, and 7 bases lay in between. Germline CDR1 is SGHTA and CDR2 is FQGTGA. This CDR3 has 13 residues.

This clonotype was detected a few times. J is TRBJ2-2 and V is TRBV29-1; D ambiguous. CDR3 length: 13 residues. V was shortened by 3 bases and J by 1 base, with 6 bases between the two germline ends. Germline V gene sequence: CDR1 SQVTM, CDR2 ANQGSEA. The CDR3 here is CSVDGLNTGELFF. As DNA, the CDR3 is TGCAGCGTTGATGGGTTGAACACCGGGGAGCTGTTTTTT.

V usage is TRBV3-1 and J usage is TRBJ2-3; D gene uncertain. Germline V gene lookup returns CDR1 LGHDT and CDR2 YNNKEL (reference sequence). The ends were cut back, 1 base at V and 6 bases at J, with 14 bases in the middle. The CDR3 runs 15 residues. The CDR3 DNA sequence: TGTGCCAGCAGCCAAGGTGACTTATCCTGGGATACGCAGTATTTT. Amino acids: CASSQGDLSWDTQYF.